A single sample is the source of the 24 T cell receptor beta chains below, sequenced in a study of blood T cell repertoires in COVID-19. Using immunoSEQ multiplex PCR, the repertoire was profiled, and TCRdb retains in-frame clones only, with some absent. The sample records about 45,000 clones, more than 90% being singletons. Input material: peripheral blood. Receptors were obtained from a human donor in a cohort sampled during active COVID-19.

The chain couples TRBV6-5 to TRBJ2-1; a weak D match, TRBD1 (7 bases). V was clipped by 5 bases and J by 5 bases, with 10 bases between them. CDR3 size: 13 residues. Germline CDR1 and CDR2: MNHEY and SVGAGI. The CDR3 sequence is CASSPGGHNEQFF. CDR3 nucleotide sequence: TGTGCCAGCAGTCCAGGGGGGCACAATGAGCAGTTCTTC.

A single count supports this clone. The V and J genes are TRBV9 and TRBJ1-4; the match to TRBD1 covers 8 bases. The CDR3 totals 14 residues. Germline V gene data show CDR1 as SGDLS and CDR2 as YYNGEE. V was pared by 3 bases and J by 8 bases, with 6 bases of the junction left unmatched. CDR3 DNA sequence: TGTGCCAGCAGCGCCGGACAGGGATGGGAAAAACTGTTTTTT. It yields the protein CASSAGQGWEKLFF.

V usage is TRBV28 and J usage is TRBJ1-1; 7 bases align to TRBD1. The CDR3 consists of 15 residues. Losses at the gene ends were 5 bases for V and 0 bases for J; bases not matched to a gene: 6. From germline, CDR1 is MDHEN and CDR2 SYDVKM. CDR3 nucleotides: TGTGCCAGCAGTCTCTCGACAGGGTTGAACACTGAAGCTTTCTTT. This sequence encodes CASSLSTGLNTEAFF.

V is TRBV19 and J is TRBJ2-1, with D possibly being TRBD1 (6 bases). Per germline, CDR1 LNHDA and CDR2 SQIVND (reference sequence). CDR3 length equals 14 residues. V was cut by 4 bases and J by 7 bases, with 14 bases left in between. This CDR3 is CASSTHWDTNEQFF. DNA of the CDR3: TGTGCCAGTAGTACCCATTGGGACACGAATGAGCAGTTCTTC.

The chain has TRBV5-1 and TRBJ2-3; 14 nucleotides agree with TRBD2. With V trimmed by 4 bases and J by 5 bases, 3 bases remained unmatched. The CDR3 spans 15 residues. CDR1 SGHRS and CDR2 YFSETQ come from the germline V gene. The CDR3 region is CASSAGLAGVDTQYF. DNA for the CDR3: TGCGCCAGCAGCGCGGGACTAGCGGGAGTAGATACGCAGTATTTT.

This chain uses TRBV19 with TRBJ1-5; 7 bases match TRBD1. The CDR3 consists of 15 residues. Germline CDR1 and CDR2: LNHDA and SQIVND (reference sequence). V lost 10 bases, J lost 6 bases, and 15 bases stayed unmatched. In nucleotides, the CDR3 is TGTGCCACCGATTTCAGGACAGGAGTGACTCAGCCCCAGCATTTT. This codes for CATDFRTGVTQPQHF.

For the CDR3, the DNA is TGTGCCAGCAGCCCCTTGGGCGGGAGGACGTACAATGAGCAGTTCTTC. As protein: CASSPLGGRTYNEQFF. This chain uses TRBV11-2 with TRBJ2-1; 8 nucleotides line up with TRBD2. Germline V gene sequence: CDR1 SGHAT, CDR2 FQNNGV. This CDR3 region has 16 residues. Unmatched junction bases numbered 10, after V lost 5 bases and J lost 4 bases.

This chain joins TRBV5-5 and TRBJ1-4, with TRBD1 as a possible D gene (6 bases). Deletions cut 3 bases from V and 7 bases from J, with 16 bases between. The CDR3 runs 15 residues. Germline V gene lookup returns CDR1 SGHKS and CDR2 YYEKEE (reference sequence). The CDR3 loop is CASSSEGGMGEKLFF. CDR3 nucleotide sequence: TGTGCCAGCAGCTCGGAAGGGGGTATGGGTGAAAAACTGTTTTTT.

The genes are TRBV9 and TRBJ2-3, with TRBD2 matching over 10 bases. The CDR3 sequence is 16 residues long. Germline-derived CDR1 and CDR2 are SGDLS and YYNGEE. The junction had 5 bases not matched to a gene; V was cut back by 0 bases and J by 4 bases. The CDR3, as DNA: TGTGCCAGCAGCGTAGAGGCTAGCGGGAGTCCAGATACGCAGTATTTT. Its translation is CASSVEASGSPDTQYF. Using reference TRBV9 and TRBJ2-3 for the parts outside the CDR3, the full variable domain is DSGVTQTPKHLITATGQRVTLRCSPRSGDLSVYWYQQSLDQGLQFLIQYYNGEERAKGNILERFSAQQFPDLHSELNLSSLELGDSALYFCASSVEASGSPDTQYFGPGTRLTVL.

This rearrangement joins TRBV9 to TRBJ2-3, with D tentatively TRBD1 (6 bases). Per germline, CDR1 SGDLS and CDR2 YYNGEE. The CDR3 covers 13 residues. Trimming shortened V by 7 bases and J by 4 bases, and 13 bases separated the two germline ends. CDR3 bases: TGTGCCAGCTCGGTAGCAGGGGCAGATACGCAGTATTTT. Its translation: CASSVAGADTQYF.

This chain uses TRBV5-6 with TRBJ1-2; TRBD1 agrees at 8 bases. Trimming removed 4 bases from V and 8 bases from J; junction bases left unmatched: 10. This CDR3 comprises 14 residues. CDR1 SGHDT and CDR2 YYEEEE come from the germline V gene. DNA of the CDR3: TGTGCCAGCAGCACCTACAGGGGGATAGGCGGCTACACCTTC. Translation: CASSTYRGIGGYTF.

The chain employs TRBV9 and TRBJ1-4; D call uncertain. V lost 3 bases and J 4 bases, leaving 10 bases between the germline ends. This CDR3 comprises 14 residues. Per the germline V gene, CDR1 is SGDLS and CDR2 is YYNGEE. The CDR3 coding sequence is TGTGCCAGCAGCGCGCGGAGTGTTAATGAAAAACTGTTTTTT. Its translation: CASSARSVNEKLFF.

This chain connects TRBV28 to TRBJ1-5, with TRBD1 matching 7 bases. Looked up from germline, CDR1 is MDHEN and CDR2 is SYDVKM. After removal of 3 bases from V and 8 bases from J, the junction contained 13 bases not matched to a gene. The CDR3 is 16 amino acids. The CDR3 loop is CASSFPDRESSEPQHF. DNA of the CDR3: TGTGCCAGCAGTTTTCCTGACAGGGAATCGAGCGAGCCCCAGCATTTT.

This rearrangement joins TRBV19 to TRBJ1-5; 12 positions match TRBD1. V dropped 7 bases and J dropped 6; count of bases not matched to a gene: 10. From germline, CDR1 is LNHDA and CDR2 SQIVND (reference sequence). This CDR3 is built from 16 residues. The CDR3 protein is CASMGTGGGSAQPQHF. CDR3 nucleotides: TGTGCCAGTATGGGGACAGGGGGCGGTTCGGCTCAGCCCCAGCATTTT.

The genes are TRBV7-3 and TRBJ1-1; D ambiguous. Deletions cut 0 bases from V and 6 bases from J, with 11 bases between. CDR3 size: 14 residues. Germline V gene lookup returns CDR1 SGHTA and CDR2 FQGTGA. As DNA, the CDR3 is TGTGCCAGCAGCTTAACGTTCCCAGGTTCTGAAGCTTTCTTT. Amino acid sequence: CASSLTFPGSEAFF.

The chain combines TRBV7-2 with TRBJ2-7; 9 nucleotides agree with TRBD1. Unmatched junction bases numbered 5, after V lost 1 base and J lost 1 base. The CDR3 has 16 residues. Germline loops: CDR1 SGHTA, CDR2 FQGNSA. CDR3 region: CASSLVGQGISYEQYF. CDR3 coding DNA: TGTGCCAGCAGCTTAGTCGGACAGGGGATATCCTACGAGCAGTACTTC.

The gene calls are TRBV6-5 and TRBJ2-1, with TRBD2 matching over 10 bases. CDR1 MNHEY and CDR2 SVGAGI come from the germline V gene. The length of the CDR3 is 15 residues. V dropped 7 bases and J dropped 6; count of bases not matched to a gene: 9. The CDR3 loop is CASTPGTSESNEQFF. CDR3 in DNA: TGTGCCAGCACCCCCGGGACTAGCGAATCCAATGAGCAGTTCTTC.

The rearrangement joins TRBV4-1 to TRBJ1-2; the D gene is possibly TRBD1 (5 bases). Trimming left V 0 bases short and J 1 base short, with 9 bases between. Looked up from germline, CDR1 is MGHRA and CDR2 is YSYEKL. The CDR3 sequence is 15 residues long. Written as DNA, the CDR3 is TGCGCCAGCAGCCAAGATGGGGCCCGTAACTATGGCTACACCTTC. Its translation is CASSQDGARNYGYTF.

This clone appeared a single time. The chain uses TRBV24-1 and TRBJ1-2, with D perhaps TRBD1 (6 bases). CDR1 is KGHDR, CDR2 SFDVKD, per germline. There are 14 residues in the CDR3. V shed 3 bases and J shed 8 bases, with 15 bases lying between them. The CDR3 bases are TGTGCCACCAGTGATACCGGCTCAGGGGAGGGCTACACCTTC. It is translated as CATSDTGSGEGYTF.

The chain links TRBV7-9 to TRBJ1-4; D is ambiguous. Germline loops: CDR1 SEHNR, CDR2 FQNEAQ (reference sequence). The CDR3 extends over 12 amino acids. Trimming took off 4 bases at V and 5 bases at J, with 5 bases between the two ends. The CDR3 loop is CASSSGNEKLFF. The DNA of the CDR3 is TGTGCCAGCAGCTCGGGGAATGAAAAACTGTTTTTT.

The chain couples TRBV7-2 to TRBJ2-7, with 11 bases matching TRBD2. CDR1 is SGHTA, CDR2 FQGNSA, per germline. This CDR3 has 14 residues. Trimming took 5 bases from V and 2 from J; bases not matched to a gene: 2. For the CDR3, the DNA is TGTGCCAGCAGCGAACTAGCGGGGGCCTACGAGCAGTACTTC. Its translation: CASSELAGAYEQYF. The full variable domain, its missing parts supplied by reference TRBV7-2 and TRBJ2-7, is GAGVSQSPSNKVTEKGKDVELRCDPISGHTALYWYRQSLGQGLEFLIYFQGNSAPDKSGLPSDRFSAERTGGSVSTLTIQRTQQEDSAVYLCASSELAGAYEQYFGPGTRLTVT.

The chain uses TRBV5-4 and TRBJ1-4, with 7 bases matching TRBD1. Germline V gives CDR1 SGHNT, CDR2 YYREEE (reference sequence). The CDR3 totals 14 residues. Trimming cost V 2 bases and J 8 bases; bases outside gene matches: 6. For the CDR3, the DNA is TGTGCCAGCAGCTTCCCAGGGGGTGGCGAAAAACTGTTTTTT. Protein: CASSFPGGGEKLFF.

The chain has TRBV12-3 or TRBV12-4 and TRBJ1-4; a weak D match, TRBD1 (5 bases). Trimming stripped 6 bases from V and 7 bases from J, with 12 bases between. The CDR3 is 13 amino acids. The CDR3 here is CASRRGFREKLFF. Written as DNA, the CDR3 is TGTGCCAGCAGAAGGGGTTTCCGTGAAAAACTGTTTTTT.

The chain recombines TRBV5-6 with TRBJ2-6; D is perhaps TRBD1 (5 bases). The ends were cut back, 6 bases at V and 0 bases at J, with 7 bases in the middle. The CDR3 is 14 amino acids. The V gene's germline CDR1 is SGHDT and CDR2 YYEEEE. This CDR3 reads CASIQGSGANVLTF. For the CDR3, the DNA is TGTGCCAGCATCCAGGGCTCTGGGGCCAACGTCCTGACTTTC.